The rows below give T cell receptor beta chains drawn from one sample of a study of CD8 T cells in Susac syndrome. TCRdb re-called the immunoSEQ multiplex PCR reads through MiXCR, storing one row per CDR3 protein. The data show about 200,000 distinct CDR3 sequences, 85% to 95% seen once. The sequenced sample was CD4+ T cells from PBMCs. The source of these receptors is a human donor in good health. The CDR3 runs from the conserved cysteine through the conserved F or W. A D gene is named only where the DNA matches it firmly. Size is stated for part of the rows, as once, few or many counts, or as a class when the clone is expanded.

v_call: TRBV15
d_call: TRBD2
clone_size: .
cdr3_length: 14
j_call: TRBJ2-5
cdr3_nt: TGTGCCACCAAGCGGGGTTCCCTCCAAGAGACCCAGTACTTC
cdr3_aa: CATKRGSLQETQYF

v_call: TRBV7-9
d_call: .
clone_size: .
cdr3_length: 15
j_call: TRBJ2-5
cdr3_nt: TGTGCCAGCAGCCCAGTGGACAGAATCCAAGAGACCCAGTACTTC
cdr3_aa: CASSPVDRIQETQYF

v_call: TRBV12-5
d_call: TRBD1
clone_size: .
cdr3_length: 13
j_call: TRBJ2-5
cdr3_nt: TGTGCTAGTGCAACAGGGGCGGAGGAGACCCAGTACTTC
cdr3_aa: CASATGAEETQYF

v_call: TRBV12-3/TRBV12-4
d_call: .
clone_size: .
cdr3_length: 13
j_call: TRBJ2-1
cdr3_nt: TGTGCCAGCAGTCCTATCCTAGGGTATGAGCAGTTCTTC
cdr3_aa: CASSPILGYEQFF

v_call: TRBV9
d_call: .
clone_size: .
cdr3_length: 15
j_call: TRBJ2-7
cdr3_nt: TGTGCCAGCAGCGCGGACGGGGACGGAACCTACGAGCAGTACTTC
cdr3_aa: CASSADGDGTYEQYF

v_call: TRBV30
d_call: .
clone_size: .
cdr3_length: 14
j_call: TRBJ1-1
cdr3_nt: TGTGCCTGGAACCGTGGTACCTGGGACACTGAAGCTTTCTTT
cdr3_aa: CAWNRGTWDTEAFF

v_call: TRBV3-1
d_call: TRBD2
clone_size: .
cdr3_length: 15
j_call: TRBJ2-7
cdr3_nt: TGTGCCAGCAGCCCGGGACTAGCGGAGTCCTACGAGCAGTACTTC
cdr3_aa: CASSPGLAESYEQYF

v_call: TRBV29-1
d_call: .
clone_size: once
cdr3_length: 12
j_call: TRBJ1-4
cdr3_nt: TGCAGCGTGGAGGGGTATAATGAAAAACTGTTTTTT
cdr3_aa: CSVEGYNEKLFF

v_call: TRBV30
d_call: TRBD2
clone_size: .
cdr3_length: 20
j_call: TRBJ2-1
cdr3_nt: TGTGCCTGGACCGCCGGGACTAGCGGGGTGTCCCATAGCTCCTACAATGAGCAGTTCTTC
cdr3_aa: CAWTAGTSGVSHSSYNEQFF

v_call: TRBV4-1
d_call: TRBD2
clone_size: .
cdr3_length: 15
j_call: TRBJ2-3
cdr3_nt: TGCGCCAGCAGCCAGAACGCGGGAGATATAGATACGCAGTATTTT
cdr3_aa: CASSQNAGDIDTQYF

v_call: TRBV5-1
d_call: TRBD1
clone_size: .
cdr3_length: 16
j_call: TRBJ2-1
cdr3_nt: TGCGCCAGCAGCTTGGCCGGGGACAGGGCGGTGGATGAGCAGTTCTTC
cdr3_aa: CASSLAGDRAVDEQFF

v_call: TRBV20-1
d_call: .
clone_size: .
cdr3_length: 12
j_call: TRBJ2-1
cdr3_nt: TGCAGTGCCCGGACCGTTTCGTATGAGCAGTTCTTC
cdr3_aa: CSARTVSYEQFF

v_call: TRBV9
d_call: .
clone_size: .
cdr3_length: 11
j_call: TRBJ1-2
cdr3_nt: TGTGCCAGCAGTCACAGCTATGGCTACACCTTC
cdr3_aa: CASSHSYGYTF

v_call: TRBV4-1
d_call: .
clone_size: .
cdr3_length: 14
j_call: TRBJ2-1
cdr3_nt: TGCGCCAGCAGCCAACTAGACCGGGACAATGAGCAGTTCTTC
cdr3_aa: CASSQLDRDNEQFF

v_call: TRBV27
d_call: .
clone_size: .
cdr3_length: 14
j_call: TRBJ2-5
cdr3_nt: TGTGCCAGCAGTAGAGGACTCCGGCGGGAGACCCAGTACTTC
cdr3_aa: CASSRGLRRETQYF

v_call: TRBV7-9
d_call: TRBD1
clone_size: .
cdr3_length: 15
j_call: TRBJ2-3
cdr3_nt: TGTGCCAGCAGCTTGGGGACAGTGGTCACAGATACGCAGTATTTT
cdr3_aa: CASSLGTVVTDTQYF

v_call: TRBV20-1
d_call: TRBD1
clone_size: once
cdr3_length: 13
j_call: TRBJ1-2
cdr3_nt: TGCAGTGCCCGACGCGGGACAGCTACTGGCTACACCTTC
cdr3_aa: CSARRGTATGYTF

v_call: TRBV11-2
d_call: .
clone_size: .
cdr3_length: 16
j_call: TRBJ2-5
cdr3_nt: TGTGCCAGCAGCCCTATAAGGAGGAGGAACCAAGAGACCCAGTACTTC
cdr3_aa: CASSPIRRRNQETQYF

v_call: TRBV3-1
d_call: .
clone_size: .
cdr3_length: 13
j_call: TRBJ2-4
cdr3_nt: TGTGCCAGCAGCCAAGATCCGGGAAACATTCAGTACTTC
cdr3_aa: CASSQDPGNIQYF

v_call: TRBV18
d_call: .
clone_size: .
cdr3_length: 13
j_call: TRBJ1-2
cdr3_nt: TGTGCCAGCTCACCATCCACGGTCTATGGCTACACCTTC
cdr3_aa: CASSPSTVYGYTF

v_call: TRBV16
d_call: .
clone_size: .
cdr3_length: 13
j_call: TRBJ2-5
cdr3_nt: TGTGCCAGCAGCCGCCTCAGGGAAGAGACCCAGTACTTC
cdr3_aa: CASSRLREETQYF

v_call: TRBV25-1
d_call: TRBD1
clone_size: .
cdr3_length: 15
j_call: TRBJ1-1
cdr3_nt: TGTGCCAGCAGTGATGAGGGGAAAGGGACAGCTGAAGCTTTCTTT
cdr3_aa: CASSDEGKGTAEAFF

v_call: TRBV18
d_call: .
clone_size: .
cdr3_length: 13
j_call: TRBJ2-3
cdr3_nt: TGTGCCAGCTCACCTGCGAGTTTAGATACGCAGTATTTT
cdr3_aa: CASSPASLDTQYF

v_call: TRBV18
d_call: .
clone_size: .
cdr3_length: 17
j_call: TRBJ2-1
cdr3_nt: TGTGCCAGCTCACCACTGCTCTTCGCTAGCTATAACAATGAGCAGTTCTTC
cdr3_aa: CASSPLLFASYNNEQFF

v_call: TRBV12-3/TRBV12-4
d_call: .
clone_size: .
cdr3_length: 13
j_call: TRBJ1-2
cdr3_nt: TGTGCCAGCAGACCCACGTCTAACTATGGCTACACCTTC
cdr3_aa: CASRPTSNYGYTF

v_call: TRBV30
d_call: .
clone_size: .
cdr3_length: 12
j_call: TRBJ1-1
cdr3_nt: TGTGCCTGGAGTGTATCCCCTGGGATAGCTTTCTTT
cdr3_aa: CAWSVSPGIAFF

v_call: TRBV3-1
d_call: TRBD1
clone_size: .
cdr3_length: 16
j_call: TRBJ2-7
cdr3_nt: TGTGCCAGCAGCCAAGATCCGGGACAGGGGGCCTACGAGCAGTACTTC
cdr3_aa: CASSQDPGQGAYEQYF

v_call: TRBV6-2/TRBV6-3
d_call: .
clone_size: .
cdr3_length: 15
j_call: TRBJ2-3
cdr3_nt: TGTGCCAGCAGTTACTCTCAGCGGTCGCCAGATACGCAGTATTTT
cdr3_aa: CASSYSQRSPDTQYF

v_call: TRBV30
d_call: .
clone_size: .
cdr3_length: 11
j_call: TRBJ1-2
cdr3_nt: TGTGCCTGGAGAGACAGCTATGGCTACACCTTC
cdr3_aa: CAWRDSYGYTF

v_call: TRBV20-1
d_call: TRBD2
clone_size: once
cdr3_length: 16
j_call: TRBJ2-5
cdr3_nt: TGCAGTGCTACCGGGACTAGCGGGAGAGCAAGGGAGACCCAGTACTTC
cdr3_aa: CSATGTSGRARETQYF

v_call: TRBV5-1
d_call: .
clone_size: .
cdr3_length: 13
j_call: TRBJ1-2
cdr3_nt: TGCGCCAGCAGCTTTATGGCAGATACTGGCTACACCTTC
cdr3_aa: CASSFMADTGYTF

v_call: TRBV28
d_call: .
clone_size: .
cdr3_length: 13
j_call: TRBJ1-1
cdr3_nt: TGTGCCAGCAGTGGCCCCTCAGAGGCTGAAGCTTTCTTT
cdr3_aa: CASSGPSEAEAFF

v_call: TRBV4-3
d_call: .
clone_size: .
cdr3_length: 13
j_call: TRBJ1-2
cdr3_nt: TGCGCCAGCAGCCAAGGTACGGTCGATGGCTACACCTTC
cdr3_aa: CASSQGTVDGYTF

v_call: TRBV6-2/TRBV6-3
d_call: .
clone_size: .
cdr3_length: 13
j_call: TRBJ2-3
cdr3_nt: TGTGCCAGCAGTCGGGACACCATAGATACGCAGTATTTT
cdr3_aa: CASSRDTIDTQYF

v_call: TRBV29-1
d_call: .
clone_size: .
cdr3_length: 12
j_call: TRBJ2-4
cdr3_nt: TGCAGCGTTGTATACCTTGGGGGCATTCAGTACTTC
cdr3_aa: CSVVYLGGIQYF

v_call: TRBV14
d_call: .
clone_size: once
cdr3_length: 14
j_call: TRBJ1-1
cdr3_nt: TGTGCCAGCAGCCAAGATCCGGGTAGCACTGAAGCTTTCTTT
cdr3_aa: CASSQDPGSTEAFF

v_call: TRBV29-1
d_call: TRBD1
clone_size: .
cdr3_length: 11
j_call: TRBJ2-7
cdr3_nt: TGCAGCGTTGGACAGGGGGGCGGGCAGTACTTC
cdr3_aa: CSVGQGGGQYF

v_call: TRBV9
d_call: TRBD1
clone_size: .
cdr3_length: 14
j_call: TRBJ1-1
cdr3_nt: TGTGCCAGCAGCGCCTCACGGGACAGGGCTGAAGCTTTCTTT
cdr3_aa: CASSASRDRAEAFF

v_call: TRBV3-1
d_call: .
clone_size: .
cdr3_length: 12
j_call: TRBJ2-1
cdr3_nt: TGTGCCAGCAGCCAATTTGGCAATGAGCAGTTCTTC
cdr3_aa: CASSQFGNEQFF

v_call: TRBV12-3/TRBV12-4
d_call: .
clone_size: few
cdr3_length: 12
j_call: TRBJ2-7
cdr3_nt: TGTGCCAGCAGCTCCAGGATCTACGAGCAGTACTTC
cdr3_aa: CASSSRIYEQYF

v_call: TRBV29-1
d_call: .
clone_size: .
cdr3_length: 14
j_call: TRBJ1-1
cdr3_nt: TGCAGCGTAAGTAACAGGGTGGCGAACACTGAAGCTTTCTTT
cdr3_aa: CSVSNRVANTEAFF

v_call: TRBV5-1
d_call: .
clone_size: .
cdr3_length: 14
j_call: TRBJ2-5
cdr3_nt: TGCGCCAGCAGTTTGGACACCCCCCGTGAGACCCAGTACTTC
cdr3_aa: CASSLDTPRETQYF

v_call: TRBV24-1
d_call: .
clone_size: .
cdr3_length: 11
j_call: TRBJ1-5
cdr3_nt: TGTGCCACCGGCCACAATCAGCCCCAGCATTTT
cdr3_aa: CATGHNQPQHF

v_call: TRBV7-9
d_call: .
clone_size: .
cdr3_length: 15
j_call: TRBJ2-2
cdr3_nt: TGTGCCAGCAGCTTATTAACACGATCCCCCGGGGAGCTGTTTTTT
cdr3_aa: CASSLLTRSPGELFF

v_call: TRBV29-1
d_call: .
clone_size: .
cdr3_length: 14
j_call: TRBJ1-1
cdr3_nt: TGCAGCGTTGGGCTGAGGGCCGGGGGCACTGAAGCTTTCTTT
cdr3_aa: CSVGLRAGGTEAFF

v_call: TRBV9
d_call: .
clone_size: .
cdr3_length: 12
j_call: TRBJ2-1
cdr3_nt: TGTGCCAGCAGCGTAGCGGACAATGAGCAGTTCTTC
cdr3_aa: CASSVADNEQFF

v_call: TRBV18
d_call: TRBD1
clone_size: .
cdr3_length: 13
j_call: TRBJ1-5
cdr3_nt: TGTGCCAGCTCACCTGGGACAGATCAGCCCCAGCATTTT
cdr3_aa: CASSPGTDQPQHF

v_call: TRBV19
d_call: .
clone_size: .
cdr3_length: 14
j_call: TRBJ2-7
cdr3_nt: TGTGCCAGTAGGGAACAGGCTAGCTCCTACGAGCAGTACTTC
cdr3_aa: CASREQASSYEQYF

v_call: TRBV10-3
d_call: .
clone_size: .
cdr3_length: 15
j_call: TRBJ2-1
cdr3_nt: TGTGCCATCAGTCCTCGAGTCGGCGGGAACAATGAGCAGTTCTTC
cdr3_aa: CAISPRVGGNNEQFF